These 20 T cell receptor beta chains came from one sample sequenced in a study of T cells in tuberculosis (dated by TCRdb to 2017 to 2018). Library creation used the immunoSEQ multiplex PCR assay. Drawn from immuneACCESS, this table holds only the in-frame rearrangements with V and J called that TCRdb kept. Clones are partly lost; checked studies trace under half to an unresolved V gene and leave the rest unexplained. This sample holds under 40,000 clones; approximately 94% were observed only once. The ten largest clones represent about 7.8% of the sample. The specimen was PBMCs. The receptors come from a donor between 10 and 35 years old with latent tuberculosis or without tuberculosis infection.

The rearrangement uses TRBV6-5 and TRBJ1-1; no firm D call. Germline CDR1 reads MNHEY; CDR2 reads SVGAGI. This CDR3 is 14 amino acids long. Trimming left V 0 bases short and J 11 bases short, with 16 bases between. The CDR3 here is CASSYSIGQSDAFF. The CDR3 DNA is TGTGCCAGCAGTTACTCGATTGGGCAGTCCGACGCTTTCTTT.

The gene calls are TRBV6-4 and TRBJ2-1; TRBD2 aligns across 10 bases. Looked up from germline, CDR1 is MRHNA and CDR2 is SNTAGT. The CDR3 loop spans 13 amino acids. V lost 5 bases to trimming and J lost 6 bases; unmatched junction nucleotides: 1. The chain's CDR3 is CASSSGRGNEQFF. The CDR3 DNA follows: TGTGCCAGCAGTAGCGGGAGGGGCAATGAGCAGTTCTTC.

The chain links TRBV7-2 to TRBJ1-2, with 9 bases fitting TRBD1. V shed 4 bases, J shed 3 bases, and the junction held 3 bases outside the gene matches. This CDR3 has 14 residues. Per the germline V gene, CDR1 is SGHTA and CDR2 is FQGNSA. CDR3 in amino acids: CASSSRDRDYGYTF. DNA of the CDR3: TGTGCCAGCAGCTCTAGGGACAGGGACTATGGCTACACCTTC.

The chain joins TRBV10-3 to TRBJ1-2; the D gene is possibly TRBD1 (6 bases). The germline gives CDR1 ENHRY, CDR2 SYGVKD. The CDR3 has 13 residues. V lost 7 bases and J lost 2, with 11 bases in between. In DNA, the CDR3 is TGTGCCATCAATATCGGACAGAACTATGGCTACACCTTC. Protein: CAINIGQNYGYTF.

V and J are TRBV5-6 and TRBJ1-2; no reliable D call. Trimming cost V 0 bases and J 4 bases, with 16 bases left between them. From germline, CDR1 is SGHDT and CDR2 YYEEEE. The CDR3 extends over 16 amino acids. The CDR3 sequence is CASSLGGGGDVYGYTF. The CDR3 DNA follows: TGTGCCAGCAGCTTGGGAGGTGGAGGAGACGTCTATGGCTACACCTTC. Looking up the rest from reference TRBV5-6 and TRBJ1-2 gives the full variable domain: DAGVTQSPTHLIKTRGQQVTLRCSPKSGHDTVSWYQQALGQGPQFIFQYYEEEERQRGNFPDRFSGHQFPNYSSELNVNALLLGDSALYLCASSLGGGGDVYGYTFGSGTRLTVV.

The genes are TRBV28 and TRBJ2-7, with TRBD2 matching 12 bases. V shed 5 bases, J shed 3 bases, and the junction held 2 bases outside the gene matches. This CDR3 comprises 14 residues. In germline, CDR1 is MDHEN, CDR2 SYDVKM. The CDR3 sequence is CASSGLAGRYEQYF. The CDR3 DNA is TGTGCCAGCAGTGGACTAGCGGGGCGCTACGAGCAGTACTTC.

The rearrangement uses TRBV5-1 and TRBJ2-5; 8 bases are shared with TRBD1. Germline assignment: CDR1 SGHRS and CDR2 YFSETQ. The CDR3 is 14 residues long. The trim removed 7 bases at V and 5 bases at J, leaving 10 bases unmatched. The CDR3 loop reads CASARTGSTETQYF. The CDR3 coding sequence is TGCGCCAGCGCAAGGACAGGGTCGACGGAGACCCAGTACTTC.

The CDR3 spells CASSLRTTHETQYF. The CDR3 bases are TGTGCCAGCAGCTTAAGGACTACCCATGAGACCCAGTACTTC. The chain uses TRBV11-2 and TRBJ2-5, with D possibly being TRBD2 (6 bases). The CDR3 has 14 residues. The V and J ends lost 2 bases and 5 bases respectively, with 12 bases between them. CDR1 is SGHAT, CDR2 FQNNGV, per germline.

CDR3 loop: CSVGGTGAGGGGFGSGANVLTF. CDR3 nucleotides: TGCAGCGTTGGCGGGACAGGGGCAGGTGGAGGTGGATTTGGCTCTGGGGCCAACGTCCTGACTTTC. The rearrangement joins TRBV29-1 to TRBJ2-6, with 10 nucleotides matching TRBD1. The CDR3 is 22 amino acids. CDR1 and CDR2 from the germline V gene are SQVTM and ANQGSEA. J gave up 0 bases and V 4 bases, and 21 bases lay outside the gene matches.

This chain connects TRBV28 to TRBJ2-3, with TRBD2 matching over 13 bases. The CDR3 extends over 14 amino acids. Germline assignment: CDR1 MDHEN and CDR2 SYDVKM. V was pared by 6 bases and J by 14 bases, with 11 bases of the junction left unmatched. The DNA of the CDR3 is TGTGCCAGCAGCTCAGGACTAGCGGGGGCTCCGGGGTATTTT. This codes for CASSSGLAGAPGYF.

This clone was observed once. The chain joins TRBV11-3 to TRBJ2-2, with 9 bases that match TRBD1. In germline, CDR1 is SGHNT, CDR2 YENEEA. The CDR3 runs 20 residues. Trimming cost V 6 bases and J 1 base; bases outside gene matches: 18. The CDR3 sequence: CASSAWKGKTGGRNTGELFF. In DNA form, the CDR3 reads TGTGCCAGCAGTGCTTGGAAAGGGAAAACAGGGGGCCGGAACACCGGGGAGCTGTTTTTT.

This rearrangement joins TRBV2 to TRBJ2-3; no reliable D call. Trimming removed 4 bases from V and 4 bases from J, with 15 bases in between. The germline V gene has CDR1 SNHLY and CDR2 FYNNEI. The CDR3 is made up of 15 amino acids. The CDR3 spells CASSVTSRFPDTQYF. The CDR3 DNA sequence: TGTGCCAGCAGTGTCACCTCGCGGTTCCCAGATACGCAGTATTTT.

The gene calls are TRBV29-1 and TRBJ2-1, with a possible D match to TRBD2 (7 bases). Germline CDR1 reads SQVTM; CDR2 reads ANQGSEA. The length of the CDR3 is 10 residues. V was trimmed by 4 bases and J by 12 bases, leaving 10 bases between them. CDR3 protein: CSVAGEGQFF. CDR3 coding DNA: TGCAGCGTTGCAGGGGAGGGGCAGTTCTTC.

The chain combines TRBV30 with TRBJ1-4; the D gene is possibly TRBD1 (6 bases). V was clipped by 3 bases and J by 7 bases, with 12 bases between them. Germline CDR1 and CDR2: GTSNPN and SVGIG (reference sequence). The CDR3 has 13 amino acids. This CDR3 is CAWRSGGGEKLFF. The DNA of the CDR3 is TGTGCCTGGAGGAGCGGGGGCGGTGAAAAACTGTTTTTT.

The rearrangement joins TRBV7-6 to TRBJ2-7; 11 bases fit TRBD1. The CDR3 extends over 14 amino acids. The V segment lost 5 bases and the J segment 6 bases; nucleotides outside the gene matches: 6. The V gene's germline CDR1 is SGHVS and CDR2 FNYEAQ. The CDR3 is CASSLDRGRTEQYF. CDR3 nucleotide sequence: TGTGCCAGCAGCCTGGACAGGGGGCGGACCGAGCAGTACTTC.

The chain employs TRBV5-4 and TRBJ2-1, with 7 bases that match TRBD2. CDR1 is SGHNT, CDR2 YYREEE, per germline (reference sequence). V lost 9 bases to trimming and J lost 7 bases; unmatched junction nucleotides: 10. The CDR3 has 13 residues. CDR3 coding DNA: TGTGCCACCCTCGCCGGAGCGGGAAATGAGCAGTTCTTC. Translation gives CATLAGAGNEQFF.

The chain employs TRBV10-1 and TRBJ1-2; 8 nucleotides match TRBD1. The germline V gene encodes CDR1 WNHNN and CDR2 SYGVQD (reference sequence). This CDR3 is 13 amino acids long. Trimming cost V 5 bases and J 4 bases; bases outside gene matches: 3. CDR3 loop: CASSPDRAYGYTF. CDR3 DNA: TGCGCCAGCAGTCCGGACAGGGCCTATGGCTACACCTTC.

The gene calls are TRBV18 and TRBJ2-1; 9 bases are shared with TRBD1. Per germline, CDR1 KGHSH and CDR2 LQKENI. V gave up 3 bases and J gave up 5 bases; unmatched junction bases: 8. The CDR3 loop spans 16 amino acids. The DNA for the CDR3 is TGTGCCAGCTCACCTTTACCCGGGACAGGGAACAATGAGCAGTTCTTC. Protein sequence: CASSPLPGTGNNEQFF.

The rearrangement uses TRBV10-2 and TRBJ2-7; 9 positions agree with TRBD2. V gave up 7 bases and J gave up 0 bases; unmatched junction bases: 13. Germline loops: CDR1 WSHSY, CDR2 SAAADI. The CDR3 extends over 17 amino acids. The DNA of the CDR3 is TGCGCCAGCACTATTTCCGGGGGTAGCGGGAGCTCCTACGAGCAGTACTTC. It codes for CASTISGGSGSSYEQYF.

This chain joins TRBV4-1 and TRBJ2-1; TRBD2 matches 10 bases. The CDR3 loop spans 18 amino acids. V was pared by 2 bases and J by 3 bases, with 10 bases of the junction left unmatched. Germline CDR1 MGHRA, CDR2 YSYEKL. The CDR3 here is CASSQQILLAGLYNEQFF. The CDR3 coding sequence is TGCGCCAGCAGCCAACAAATACTACTAGCGGGACTCTACAATGAGCAGTTCTTC.